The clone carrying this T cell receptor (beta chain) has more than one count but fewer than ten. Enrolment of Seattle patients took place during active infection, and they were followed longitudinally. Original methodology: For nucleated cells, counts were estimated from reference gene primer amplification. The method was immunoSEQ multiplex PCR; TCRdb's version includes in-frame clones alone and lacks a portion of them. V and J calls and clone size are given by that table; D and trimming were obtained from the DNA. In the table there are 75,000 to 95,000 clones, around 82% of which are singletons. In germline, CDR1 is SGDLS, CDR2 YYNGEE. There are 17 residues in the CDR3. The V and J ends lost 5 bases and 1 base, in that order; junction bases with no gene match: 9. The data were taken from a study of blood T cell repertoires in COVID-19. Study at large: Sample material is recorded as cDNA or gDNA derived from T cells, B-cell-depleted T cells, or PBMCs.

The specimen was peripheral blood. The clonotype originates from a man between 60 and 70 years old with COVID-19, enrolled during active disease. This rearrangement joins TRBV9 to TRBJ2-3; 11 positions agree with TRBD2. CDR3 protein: CASRASSSGGRTDTQYF. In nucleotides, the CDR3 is TGTGCCAGCAGAGCGTCTTCTAGCGGGGGGCGCACAGATACGCAGTATTTT.